What follows describes a single T cell receptor beta chain. The antigen is unknown. This PCR relied on a set of 60 Vbeta primers and 13 Jbeta primers. The protocol was immunoSEQ multiplex PCR, while the TCRdb copy is restricted to in-frame clones and leaves out a portion. This table holds about 160,000 clones, 79% found once. Trimming left V 3 bases short and J 7 bases short, with 10 bases between. CDR1 and CDR2 from the germline V gene are SGDLS and YYNGEE. The CDR3 runs 13 residues. The sample is drawn from a study of cytomegalovirus exposure and HLA in healthy donors. Study-wide points: Later on, a genetic analysis was performed. It linked a missense variant in DCLRE1C with V- and J-gene trimming of TCR beta. Among TCR sequences, most were rare, though some public TCRs appeared in many donors.

The chain couples TRBV9 to TRBJ2-2, with D possibly being TRBD1 (6 bases). The TCR sequence derives from a man in his forties in good health and CMV-seronegative. Sequencing input: PBMCs. As DNA, the CDR3 is TGTGCCAGCAGCGCACAGGGAATCGGGGAGCTGTTTTTT. Amino acid sequence: CASSAQGIGELFF.